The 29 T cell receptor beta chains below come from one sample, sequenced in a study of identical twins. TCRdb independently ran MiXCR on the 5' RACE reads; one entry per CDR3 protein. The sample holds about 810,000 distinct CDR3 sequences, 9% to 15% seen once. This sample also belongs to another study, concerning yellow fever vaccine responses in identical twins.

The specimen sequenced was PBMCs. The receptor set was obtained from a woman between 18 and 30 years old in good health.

The CDR3 spells CASSQVERQNSYNEQFF. CDR3 in DNA: TGCGCCAGCAGCCAAGTTGAGCGACAGAACTCCTACAATGAGCAGTTCTTC. The chain has TRBV4-1 and TRBJ2-1; D possibly corresponds to TRBD1 (5 bases). The germline gives CDR1 MGHRA, CDR2 YSYEKL. The CDR3 runs 17 residues. Trimming shortened V by 1 base and J by 0 bases, and 13 bases separated the two germline ends.

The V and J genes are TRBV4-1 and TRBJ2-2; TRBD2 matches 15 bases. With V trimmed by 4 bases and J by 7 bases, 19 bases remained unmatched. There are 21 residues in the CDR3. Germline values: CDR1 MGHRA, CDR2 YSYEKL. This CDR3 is CASSLTMRTSGGAVFNGELFF. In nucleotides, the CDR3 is TGCGCCAGCAGCCTGACGATGCGGACTAGCGGGGGGGCCGTATTTAACGGGGAGCTGTTTTTT.

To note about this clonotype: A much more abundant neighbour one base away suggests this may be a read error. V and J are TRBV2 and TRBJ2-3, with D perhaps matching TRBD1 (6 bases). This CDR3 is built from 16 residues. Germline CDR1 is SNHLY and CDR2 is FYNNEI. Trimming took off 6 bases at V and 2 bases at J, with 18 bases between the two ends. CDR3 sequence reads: CASRSGLGANTDTQYF. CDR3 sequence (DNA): TGTGCCAGCAGATCCGGACTGGGGGCGAACACAGATACGCAGTATTTT.

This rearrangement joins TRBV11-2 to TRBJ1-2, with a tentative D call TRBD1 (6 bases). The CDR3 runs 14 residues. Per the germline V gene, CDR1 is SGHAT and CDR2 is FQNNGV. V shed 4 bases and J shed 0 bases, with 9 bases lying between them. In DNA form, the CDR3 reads TGTGCCAGCAGCTGGGACACAGCTAACTATGGCTACACCTTC. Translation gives CASSWDTANYGYTF.

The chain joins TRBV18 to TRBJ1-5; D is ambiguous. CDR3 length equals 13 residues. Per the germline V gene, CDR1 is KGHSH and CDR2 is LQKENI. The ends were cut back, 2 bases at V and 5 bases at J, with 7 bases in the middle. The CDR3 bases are TGTGCCAGCTCACCAGGAGAGCATCAGCCCCAGCATTTT. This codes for CASSPGEHQPQHF.

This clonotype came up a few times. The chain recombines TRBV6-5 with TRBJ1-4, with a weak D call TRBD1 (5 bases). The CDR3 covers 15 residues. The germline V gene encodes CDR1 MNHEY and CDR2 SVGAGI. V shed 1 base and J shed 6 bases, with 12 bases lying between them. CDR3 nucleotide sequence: TGTGCCAGCAGTTACTATCGGCAGGGTCATGAAAAACTGTTTTTT. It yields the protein CASSYYRQGHEKLFF.

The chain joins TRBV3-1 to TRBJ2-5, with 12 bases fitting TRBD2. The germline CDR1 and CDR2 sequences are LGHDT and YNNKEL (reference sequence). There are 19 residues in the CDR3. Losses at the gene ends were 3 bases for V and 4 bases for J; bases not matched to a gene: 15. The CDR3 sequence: CASSHPLSGLAGGLETQYF. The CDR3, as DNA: TGTGCCAGCAGCCATCCTCTCTCGGGTCTAGCGGGGGGGCTAGAGACCCAGTACTTC.

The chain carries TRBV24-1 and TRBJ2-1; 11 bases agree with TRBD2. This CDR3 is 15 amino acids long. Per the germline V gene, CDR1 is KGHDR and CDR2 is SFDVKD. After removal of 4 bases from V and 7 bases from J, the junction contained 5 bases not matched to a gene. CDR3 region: CATSETSGRRNEQFF. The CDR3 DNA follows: TGTGCCACCAGTGAAACTAGCGGGAGAAGGAATGAGCAGTTCTTC.

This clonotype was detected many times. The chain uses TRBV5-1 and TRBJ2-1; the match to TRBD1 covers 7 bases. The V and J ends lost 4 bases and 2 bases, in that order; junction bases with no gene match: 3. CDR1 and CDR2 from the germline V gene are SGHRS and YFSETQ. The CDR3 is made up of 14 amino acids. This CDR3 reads CASSMGQTYNEQFF. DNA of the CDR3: TGCGCCAGCAGCATGGGACAGACCTACAATGAGCAGTTCTTC.

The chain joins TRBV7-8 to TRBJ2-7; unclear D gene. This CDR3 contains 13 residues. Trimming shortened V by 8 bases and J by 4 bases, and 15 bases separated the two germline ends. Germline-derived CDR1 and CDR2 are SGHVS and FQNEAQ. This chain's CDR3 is CASGFGSSYEQYF. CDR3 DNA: TGTGCCAGCGGGTTTGGCTCATCGTACGAGCAGTACTTC.

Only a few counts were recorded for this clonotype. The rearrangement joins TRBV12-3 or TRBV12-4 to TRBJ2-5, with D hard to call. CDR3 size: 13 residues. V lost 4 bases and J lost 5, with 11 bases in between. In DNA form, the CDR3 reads TGTGCCAGCAGTTCTTTCTCCCGGGAGACCCAGTACTTC. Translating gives CASSSFSRETQYF.

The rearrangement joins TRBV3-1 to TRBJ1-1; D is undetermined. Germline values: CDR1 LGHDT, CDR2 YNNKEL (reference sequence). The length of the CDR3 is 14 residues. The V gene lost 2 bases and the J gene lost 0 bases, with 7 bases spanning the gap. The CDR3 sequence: CASSQKAMNTEAFF. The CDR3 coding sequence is TGTGCCAGCAGCCAAAAAGCAATGAACACTGAAGCTTTCTTT.

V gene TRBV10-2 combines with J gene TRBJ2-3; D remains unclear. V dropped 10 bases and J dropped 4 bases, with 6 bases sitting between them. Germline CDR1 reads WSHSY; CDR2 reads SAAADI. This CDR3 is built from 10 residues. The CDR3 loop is CATKADTQYF. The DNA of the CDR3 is TGCGCCACCAAGGCAGATACGCAGTATTTT.

The CDR3 DNA reads as TGTGCCAGCAGCCCGGCGGGCTACCGCACAGATACGCAGTATTTT. The encoded protein is CASSPAGYRTDTQYF. The chain uses TRBV5-5 and TRBJ2-3; weak D call: TRBD2 (5 bases). V was cut by 4 bases and J by 1 base, with 13 bases left in between. This CDR3 contains 15 residues. Looked up from germline, CDR1 is SGHKS and CDR2 is YYEKEE (reference sequence).

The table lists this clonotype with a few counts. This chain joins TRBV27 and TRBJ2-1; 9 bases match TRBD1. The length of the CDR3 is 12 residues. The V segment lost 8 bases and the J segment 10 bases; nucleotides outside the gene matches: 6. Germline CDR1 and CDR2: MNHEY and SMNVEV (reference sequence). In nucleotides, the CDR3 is TGTGCCAGCGGACAGGGGCTAAAAGAGCAGTTCTTC. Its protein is CASGQGLKEQFF.

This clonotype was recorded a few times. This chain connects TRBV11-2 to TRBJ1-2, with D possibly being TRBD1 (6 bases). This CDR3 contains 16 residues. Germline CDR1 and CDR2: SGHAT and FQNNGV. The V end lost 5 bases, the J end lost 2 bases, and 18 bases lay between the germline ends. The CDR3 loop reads CASSPSGAGANYGYTF. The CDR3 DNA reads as TGTGCCAGCAGCCCGTCCGGAGCAGGGGCGAACTATGGCTACACCTTC.

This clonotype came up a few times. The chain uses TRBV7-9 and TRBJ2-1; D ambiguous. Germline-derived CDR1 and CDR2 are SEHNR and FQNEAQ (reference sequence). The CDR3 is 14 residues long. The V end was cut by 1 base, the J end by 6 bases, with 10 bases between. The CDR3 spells CASSLGHLPNEQFF. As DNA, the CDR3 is TGTGCCAGCAGCTTAGGGCATTTACCCAATGAGCAGTTCTTC.

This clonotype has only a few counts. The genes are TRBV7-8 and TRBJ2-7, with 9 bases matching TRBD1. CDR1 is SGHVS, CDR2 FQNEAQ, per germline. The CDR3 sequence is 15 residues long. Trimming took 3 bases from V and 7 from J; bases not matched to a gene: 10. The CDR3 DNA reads TGTGCCAGCAGCTTCGCGGACAGGGGAATTAGTGAGCAGTACTTC. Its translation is CASSFADRGISEQYF.

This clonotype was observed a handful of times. This CDR3 is CASSSGTSSTDTQYF. CDR3 bases: TGTGCCAGCAGTTCTGGGACTAGCAGCACAGATACGCAGTATTTT. V gene TRBV12-3 or TRBV12-4 combines with J gene TRBJ2-3; 9 bases match TRBD2. The CDR3 consists of 15 residues. V trimming: 4 bases; J trimming: 0 bases; junction bases outside the gene matches: 2.

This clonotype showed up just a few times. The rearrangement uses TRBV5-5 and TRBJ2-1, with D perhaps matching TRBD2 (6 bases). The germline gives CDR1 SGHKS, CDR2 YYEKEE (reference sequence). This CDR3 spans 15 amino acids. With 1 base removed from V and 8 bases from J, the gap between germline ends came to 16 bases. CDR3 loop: CASSLRPEGGDEQFF. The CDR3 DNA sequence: TGTGCCAGCAGCTTGAGACCAGAAGGAGGGGATGAGCAGTTCTTC.

For the CDR3, the DNA is TGCAGTGTCGACGATCCGACGGGTACGCAGTATTTT. It specifies CSVDDPTGTQYF. The gene calls are TRBV20-1 and TRBJ2-3; D gene uncertain. The CDR3 length is 12 residues. V lost 7 bases and J 8 bases, leaving 16 bases between the germline ends. Germline CDR1 reads DFQATT; CDR2 reads SNEGSKA (reference sequence).

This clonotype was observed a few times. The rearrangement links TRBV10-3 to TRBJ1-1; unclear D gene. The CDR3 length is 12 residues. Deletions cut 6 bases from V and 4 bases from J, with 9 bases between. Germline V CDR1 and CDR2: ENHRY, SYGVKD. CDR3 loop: CAIRVDGTEAFF. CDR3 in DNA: TGTGCCATCAGAGTGGATGGCACTGAAGCTTTCTTT.

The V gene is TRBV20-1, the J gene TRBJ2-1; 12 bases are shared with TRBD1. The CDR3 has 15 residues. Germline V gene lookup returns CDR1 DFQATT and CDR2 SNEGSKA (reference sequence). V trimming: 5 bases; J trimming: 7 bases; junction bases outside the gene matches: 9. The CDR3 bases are TGCAGTGCTGATCCGGGACAGGGGGCGAGGAATGAGCAGTTCTTC. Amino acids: CSADPGQGARNEQFF.

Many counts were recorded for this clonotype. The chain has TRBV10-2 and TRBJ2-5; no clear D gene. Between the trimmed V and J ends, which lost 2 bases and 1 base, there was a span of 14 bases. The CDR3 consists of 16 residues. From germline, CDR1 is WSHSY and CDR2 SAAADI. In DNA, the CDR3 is TGCGCCAGCAGTGAGATGGGCGGCCCTCTCCAAGAGACCCAGTACTTC. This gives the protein CASSEMGGPLQETQYF.

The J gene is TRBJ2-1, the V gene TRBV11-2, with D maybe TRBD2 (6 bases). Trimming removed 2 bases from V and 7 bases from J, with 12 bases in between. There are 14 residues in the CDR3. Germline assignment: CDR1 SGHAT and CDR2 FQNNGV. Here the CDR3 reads CASSLTGTLNEQFF. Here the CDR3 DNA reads TGTGCCAGCAGCTTAACCGGGACTCTGAATGAGCAGTTCTTC.

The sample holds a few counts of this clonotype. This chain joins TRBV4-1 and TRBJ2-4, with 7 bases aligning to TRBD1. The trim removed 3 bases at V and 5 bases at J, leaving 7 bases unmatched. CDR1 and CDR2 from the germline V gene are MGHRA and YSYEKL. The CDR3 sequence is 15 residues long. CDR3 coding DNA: TGCGCCAGCAGCCACGAGACAGGGAAGGAAAACATTCAGTACTTC. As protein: CASSHETGKENIQYF.

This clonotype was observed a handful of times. The CDR3 nucleotides are TGTGCCAGCAGTTCCAGACTACCACCCCTCTCTTACGAGCAGTACTTC. It yields the protein CASSSRLPPLSYEQYF. This chain joins TRBV27 and TRBJ2-7, with a tentative D call TRBD2 (5 bases). The CDR3 totals 16 residues. The V gene lost 4 bases and the J gene lost 4 bases, with 20 bases spanning the gap. The germline gives CDR1 MNHEY, CDR2 SMNVEV (reference sequence).

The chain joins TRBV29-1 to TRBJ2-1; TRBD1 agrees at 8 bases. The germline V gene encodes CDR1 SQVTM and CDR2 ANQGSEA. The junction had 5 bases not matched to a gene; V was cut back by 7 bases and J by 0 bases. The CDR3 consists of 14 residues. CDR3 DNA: TGCAGCGGGACAGGGCACAGCTCCTACAATGAGCAGTTCTTC. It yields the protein CSGTGHSSYNEQFF.

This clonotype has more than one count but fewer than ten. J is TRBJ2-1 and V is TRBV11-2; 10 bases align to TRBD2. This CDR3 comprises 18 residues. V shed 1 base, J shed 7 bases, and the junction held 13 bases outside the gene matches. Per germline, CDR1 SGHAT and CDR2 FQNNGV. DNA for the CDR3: TGTGCCAGCAGCTTAGTCTTCACTAGCGGGAATAGGATGAATGAGCAGTTCTTC. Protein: CASSLVFTSGNRMNEQFF. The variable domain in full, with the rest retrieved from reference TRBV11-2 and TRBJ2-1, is EAGVAQSPRYKIIEKRQSVAFWCNPISGHATLYWYQQILGQGPKLLIQFQNNGVVDDSQLPKDRFSAERLKGVDSTLKIQPAKLEDSAVYLCASSLVFTSGNRMNEQFFGPGTRLTVL.